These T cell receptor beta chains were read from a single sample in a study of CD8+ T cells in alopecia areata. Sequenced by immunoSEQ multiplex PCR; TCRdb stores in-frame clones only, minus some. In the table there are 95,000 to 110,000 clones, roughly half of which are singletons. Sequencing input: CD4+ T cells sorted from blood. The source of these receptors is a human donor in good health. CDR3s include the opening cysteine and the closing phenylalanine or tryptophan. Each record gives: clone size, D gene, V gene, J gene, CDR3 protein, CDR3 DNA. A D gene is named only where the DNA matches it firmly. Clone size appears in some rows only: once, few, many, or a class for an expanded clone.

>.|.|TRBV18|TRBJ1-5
CASSETVTQPQHF
TGTGCCAGCTCCGAGACAGTTACCCAGCCCCAGCATTTT
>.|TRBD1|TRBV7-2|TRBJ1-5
CASSSSMTGGDQPQHF
TGTGCCAGCAGCTCTTCGATGACAGGGGGGGATCAGCCCCAGCATTTT
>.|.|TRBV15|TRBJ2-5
CATSRDELETQYF
TGTGCCACCAGCAGAGATGAGTTGGAGACCCAGTACTTC
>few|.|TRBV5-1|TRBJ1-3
CASSVQGNSGNTIYF
TGCGCCAGCAGCGTGCAAGGGAACTCTGGAAACACCATATATTTT
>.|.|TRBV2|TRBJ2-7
CASSEGLVGGYEQYF
TGTGCCAGCAGTGAAGGATTGGTGGGGGGCTACGAGCAGTACTTC
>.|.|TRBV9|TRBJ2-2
CASRADYYGELFF
TGTGCCAGCAGGGCAGACTATTACGGGGAGCTGTTTTTT
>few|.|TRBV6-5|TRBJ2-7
CASSRTSYEQYF
TGTGCCAGCAGTAGGACCTCCTACGAGCAGTACTTC
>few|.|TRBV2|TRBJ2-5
CASSVGPNQETQYF
TGTGCCAGCAGCGTCGGACCGAACCAAGAGACCCAGTACTTC
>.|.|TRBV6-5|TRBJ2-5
CASSYSSRVGETQYF
TGTGCCAGCAGTTACTCGTCCAGGGTCGGGGAGACCCAGTACTTC
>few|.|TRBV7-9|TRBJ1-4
CASSLGVQGKLFF
TGTGCCAGCAGCTTGGGGGTTCAGGGAAAACTGTTTTTT
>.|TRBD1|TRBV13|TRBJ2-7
CASSPRQGFAYEQYF
TGTGCCAGCAGCCCCCGACAGGGGTTCGCCTACGAGCAGTACTTC
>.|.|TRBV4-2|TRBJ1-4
CASSQGGSRDDEKLFF
TGTGCCAGCAGCCAAGGGGGTTCCAGGGACGATGAAAAACTGTTTTTT
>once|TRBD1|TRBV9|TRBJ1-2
CASSVLGRTGEPAGYTF
TGTGCCAGCAGCGTTTTAGGGAGGACAGGGGAACCGGCTGGCTACACCTTC
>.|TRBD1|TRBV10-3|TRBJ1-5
CATEGTGGGQPQHF
TGTGCCACCGAAGGGACAGGGGGCGGTCAGCCCCAGCATTTT
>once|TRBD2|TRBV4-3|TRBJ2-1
CASSRQLAGGPNEQFF
TGCGCCAGCAGCCGACAACTAGCGGGGGGGCCTAATGAGCAGTTCTTC
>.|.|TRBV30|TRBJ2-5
CAWTGTETQYF
TGTGCCTGGACAGGGACAGAGACCCAGTACTTC
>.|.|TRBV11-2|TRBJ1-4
CASSSLLEKLFF
TGTGCCAGCAGCTCCTTACTCGAAAAACTGTTTTTT
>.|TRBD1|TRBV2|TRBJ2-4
CASRMLQGADIQYF
TGTGCCAGCCGGATGTTACAGGGGGCAGACATTCAGTACTTC
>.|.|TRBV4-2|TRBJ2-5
CASSQGGRLYQETQYF
TGTGCCAGCAGCCAAGGGGGTAGACTGTACCAAGAGACCCAGTACTTC
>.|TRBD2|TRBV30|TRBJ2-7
CAWSAGLAAYEQYF
TGTGCCTGGAGTGCGGGACTAGCGGCCTACGAGCAGTACTTC
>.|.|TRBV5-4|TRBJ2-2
CASRLIGTGELFF
TGTGCCAGCAGGCTTATAGGGACCGGGGAGCTGTTTTTT
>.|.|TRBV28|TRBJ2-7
CASSSTRTYEQYF
TGTGCCAGCAGCAGCACTAGGACCTACGAGCAGTACTTC
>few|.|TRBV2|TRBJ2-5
CASSDGDLETQYF
TGTGCCAGCAGTGATGGGGACTTGGAGACCCAGTACTTC
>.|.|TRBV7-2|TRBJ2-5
CASSLVPGALQETQYF
TGTGCCAGCAGCTTAGTGCCGGGGGCCCTACAAGAGACCCAGTACTTC
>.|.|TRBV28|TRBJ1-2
CASSRLTGTDYGYTF
TGTGCCAGCAGTCGCCTCACCGGGACCGACTATGGCTACACCTTC
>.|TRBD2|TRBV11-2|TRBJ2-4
CASSFTSGLAKNIQYF
TGTGCCAGCAGCTTTACTAGCGGGCTAGCCAAAAACATTCAGTACTTC
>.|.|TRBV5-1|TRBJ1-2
CASSLEGTGDGYTF
TGCGCCAGCAGCTTGGAGGGTACAGGAGATGGCTACACCTTC
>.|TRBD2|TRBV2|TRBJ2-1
CASYPGLPYNEQFF
TGTGCCAGCTACCCGGGACTACCCTACAATGAGCAGTTCTTC
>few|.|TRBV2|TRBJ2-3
CASSQQGYTDTQYF
TGTGCCAGCAGTCAACAGGGATACACAGATACGCAGTATTTT
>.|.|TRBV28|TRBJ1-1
CASSLWSGAYAEAFF
TGTGCCAGCAGTTTATGGTCCGGAGCCTACGCTGAAGCTTTCTTT
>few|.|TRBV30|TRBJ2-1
CAWSTRAPWNEQFF
TGTGCCTGGAGTACCCGGGCGCCCTGGAATGAGCAGTTCTTC
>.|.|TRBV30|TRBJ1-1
CAWSAPPGWNTEAFF
TGTGCCTGGAGCGCCCCCCCAGGGTGGAACACTGAAGCTTTCTTT
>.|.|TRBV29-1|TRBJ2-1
CSVRGVLNNEQFF
TGCAGCGTTCGCGGGGTACTAAACAATGAGCAGTTCTTC
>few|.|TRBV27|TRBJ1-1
CASSLDRDTEAFF
TGTGCCAGCAGTTTAGACAGAGACACTGAAGCTTTCTTT
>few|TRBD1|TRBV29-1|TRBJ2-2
CSVGDRGDFGELFF
TGCAGCGTGGGGGACAGGGGAGATTTCGGGGAGCTGTTTTTT
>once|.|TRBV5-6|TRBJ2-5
CASSLGRRGVKETQYF
TGTGCCAGCAGCTTGGGAAGGCGTGGGGTTAAAGAGACCCAGTACTTC
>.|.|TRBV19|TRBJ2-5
CASRLGGEETQYF
TGTGCCAGCAGGCTGGGGGGTGAAGAGACCCAGTACTTC
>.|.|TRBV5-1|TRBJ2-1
CASSLSPQSHNEQFF
TGCGCCAGCAGCTTAAGTCCTCAGTCCCACAATGAGCAGTTCTTC
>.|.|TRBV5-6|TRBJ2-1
CASSLDQGGQFF
TGTGCCAGCAGCTTAGATCAGGGTGGGCAGTTCTTC
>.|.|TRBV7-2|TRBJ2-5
CASSLAFGPSLSPQYF
TGTGCCAGCAGCTTAGCGTTTGGTCCTAGTCTATCCCCTCAGTACTTC
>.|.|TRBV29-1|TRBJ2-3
CSVEDYPDTQYF
TGCAGCGTTGAAGATTACCCAGATACGCAGTATTTT
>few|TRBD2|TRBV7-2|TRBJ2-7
CASSPMGGTPYEQYF
TGTGCCAGCAGCCCCATGGGGGGGACTCCCTACGAGCAGTACTTC
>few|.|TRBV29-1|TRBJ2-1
CSVPAGWANEQFF
TGCAGCGTTCCGGCGGGGTGGGCCAATGAGCAGTTCTTC
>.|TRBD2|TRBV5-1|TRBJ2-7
CASSLVSGSSYEQYF
TGCGCCAGCAGCTTGGTCAGCGGGAGCTCCTACGAGCAGTACTTC
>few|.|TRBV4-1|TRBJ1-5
CASSQGYAGTNQPQHF
TGCGCCAGCAGCCAAGGGTACGCGGGGACCAATCAGCCCCAGCATTTT
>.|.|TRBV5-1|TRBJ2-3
CASSLVAVSSTDTQYF
TGCGCCAGCAGCTTGGTAGCGGTATCTAGCACAGATACGCAGTATTTT
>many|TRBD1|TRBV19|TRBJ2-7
CASSSGTGFYEQYF
TGTGCCAGTAGTTCCGGGACAGGGTTCTACGAGCAGTACTTC
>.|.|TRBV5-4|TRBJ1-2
CASSLDRTNGYTF
TGTGCCAGCAGCTTAGACAGGACAAATGGCTACACCTTC
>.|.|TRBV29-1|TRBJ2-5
CSVSRLEPRGTQYF
TGCAGCGTTTCGAGGCTAGAGCCTCGAGGGACCCAGTACTTC
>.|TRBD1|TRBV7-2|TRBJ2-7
CASSLVPGQVTPLYEQYF
TGTGCCAGCAGCTTAGTCCCGGGACAGGTTACGCCGCTTTACGAGCAGTACTTC
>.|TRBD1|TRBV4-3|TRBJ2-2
CASSQGRGTGVTGELFF
TGCGCCAGCAGCCAAGGGCGGGGGACAGGGGTTACCGGGGAGCTGTTTTTT
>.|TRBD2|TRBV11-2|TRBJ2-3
CASSLGAGAGDTQYF
TGTGCCAGCAGCTTGGGAGCGGGGGCGGGAGATACGCAGTATTTT
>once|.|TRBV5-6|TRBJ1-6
CASSSGLRGSSPLHF
TGTGCCAGCAGCTCGGGCCTGCGGGGAAGTTCACCCCTCCACTTT
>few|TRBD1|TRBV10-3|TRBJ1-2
CAISEEINRGGYTF
TGTGCCATCAGCGAAGAAATAAACAGGGGTGGCTACACCTTC
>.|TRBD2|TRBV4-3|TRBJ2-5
CASSYNLAGGQETQYF
TGCGCCAGCAGCTACAACCTAGCGGGGGGACAGGAGACCCAGTACTTC
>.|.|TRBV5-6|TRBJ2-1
CASLLGHEQFF
TGTGCCAGCCTTCTTGGGCATGAGCAGTTCTTC
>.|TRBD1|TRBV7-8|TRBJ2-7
CASSRRDRTDYEQYF
TGTGCCAGCAGCCGCCGGGACAGGACCGACTACGAGCAGTACTTC